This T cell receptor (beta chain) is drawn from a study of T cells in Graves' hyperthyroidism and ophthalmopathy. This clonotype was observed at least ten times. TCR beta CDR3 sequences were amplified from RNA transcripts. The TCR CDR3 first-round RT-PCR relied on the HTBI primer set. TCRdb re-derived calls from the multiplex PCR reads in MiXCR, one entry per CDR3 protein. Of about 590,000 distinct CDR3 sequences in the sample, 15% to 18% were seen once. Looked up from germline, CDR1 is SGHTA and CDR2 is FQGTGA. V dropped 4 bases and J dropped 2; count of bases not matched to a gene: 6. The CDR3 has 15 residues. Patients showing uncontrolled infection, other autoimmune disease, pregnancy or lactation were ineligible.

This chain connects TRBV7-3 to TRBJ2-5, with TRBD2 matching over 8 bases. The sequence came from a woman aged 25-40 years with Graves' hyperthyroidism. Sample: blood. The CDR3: CASSSAGTSQETQYF. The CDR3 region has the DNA TGTGCCAGCAGCTCAGCCGGGACTAGTCAAGAGACCCAGTACTTC.